This T cell receptor (beta chain) is from a study of Ad26.COV2.S vaccination and SARS-CoV-2 variants (dated by TCRdb to about 2021). Turning to the overall study: Vaccine-arm donors came from COV1001, a multicentre, randomized, double-blind, placebo-controlled phase I-IIa trial of Ad26.COV2.S in healthy adults. Dosing of Ad26.COV2.S was intramuscular, at either 5x10^10 or 1x10^11 viral particles, delivered as one shot or as two shots spaced 56 days apart. TCRbeta repertoire sequencing was used to assess the specificity and breadth of SARS-CoV-2-reactive T cell receptors after Ad26.COV2.S vaccination. A total of approximately 30 samples were included in the TCR-sequenced set, comprising some 20 Ad26.COV2.S vaccine recipients, 5 placebo recipients and 8 SARS-CoV-2 convalescent individuals. Trial participants were randomized into five groups of five, in which low-dose or high-dose Ad26.COV2.S was given once or twice, or placebo was given on both occasions. Blinding of investigators to trial group allocation was maintained during experiments and outcome assessment. What the authors observed across the whole study: The study was not powered for comparison of responses between vaccine doses or regimens. Higher spike-specific TCR breadth was observed in Ad26.COV2.S recipients than in placebo recipients (P = 0.0014). According to the authors, total T cell responses may have been underestimated by the TCR breadth and depth analyses. Vaccine and placebo recipients had similar non-spike TCR breadth, a finding consistent with the vaccine containing only spike. After vaccination, spike-specific CD8+ and CD4+ T cell responses were reported to show substantial breadth.

The immunoSEQ Assay was used to sequence TCRbeta CDR3 regions. After extraction, genomic DNA underwent amplification by bias-controlled multiplex PCR, followed by high-throughput sequencing. The original methods were these. Collapsing and filtering of sequences were performed to quantify the absolute abundance of each unique TCRbeta CDR3 region. T cell fraction was estimated by normalizing TCRbeta template counts to usable DNA, with usable DNA measured through amplification of reference genes found in all nucleated cells. Repertoire TCRs were annotated as SARS-CoV-2-specific when V gene, CDR3 amino acid sequence and J gene were exactly matched to a known reactive TCR set. The reference SARS-CoV-2 TCR set was obtained from MIRA and was filtered for enrichment in COVID-19-positive ImmuneCODE repertoires, whereby public or cross-reactive TCRs were removed. Drawing on the MIRA antigens, annotated TCRs were analysed further at the level of specific ORF or position within ORF. Depth was the summed frequency of annotated unique rearrangements, while breadth was defined as annotated unique rearrangements over total unique productive rearrangements. Two-sided Wilcoxon rank-sum tests were applied when comparing TCR breadth between groups. TCRdb retrieved this table from immuneACCESS and kept in-frame rearrangements only. Not all clones are present; in checked studies, unresolved V genes account for under half, and no reason is known for the remainder. V, J and clone size were drawn from that table, and D and trimming were deduced from the DNA. Across this sample there are around 300,000 clones, with 75% to 90% seen only once. The top ten clonotypes cover about 10% of the sample.

Turning to this clone: Its cognate antigen has yet to be identified. Per-base qualities were not stored, and no clone one base away is much larger.

The CDR3 sequence holds 15 residues, the cysteine and phenylalanine included. The read is trimmed to its CDR3 DNA, 45 bases read in frame from base 1. The V end gives up 3 bases and the J end 5 bases, leaving 8 bases in the junction not matched to a gene. Via the germline V gene, CDR1 is MDHEN and CDR2 SYDVKM. The sample's treatment or condition, from its label and the paper: some 19 received Ad26.COV2.S at low or high dose, single or two shots; about 5 received placebo; per-sample allocation not given. Repertoires of vaccine and placebo recipients were sequenced from samples taken on day 63 after the first injection. In Cohort 1b, about 25 adults aged 18-55 years were enrolled at a single site in Boston, USA, between 29 July and 7 August 2020. Ad26.COV2.S was a replication-incompetent adenovirus type 26 vector expressing a prefusion-stabilized SARS-CoV-2 spike protein from the original Wuhan strain.

This TCR came from a person between 18 and 59 years old who received the Ad26.COV2.S COVID-19 vaccine or a placebo. The starting material was peripheral blood, obtained in a trial of Ad26.COV2.S vaccine versus placebo. In this chain, TRBV28 is recombined with TRBJ2-7, with 9 junctional bases fitting TRBD1. CDR3 region: CASSFTGTGPNEQYF. The sequenced DNA: TGTGCCAGCAGTTTTACCGGGACAGGGCCTAACGAGCAGTACTTC.